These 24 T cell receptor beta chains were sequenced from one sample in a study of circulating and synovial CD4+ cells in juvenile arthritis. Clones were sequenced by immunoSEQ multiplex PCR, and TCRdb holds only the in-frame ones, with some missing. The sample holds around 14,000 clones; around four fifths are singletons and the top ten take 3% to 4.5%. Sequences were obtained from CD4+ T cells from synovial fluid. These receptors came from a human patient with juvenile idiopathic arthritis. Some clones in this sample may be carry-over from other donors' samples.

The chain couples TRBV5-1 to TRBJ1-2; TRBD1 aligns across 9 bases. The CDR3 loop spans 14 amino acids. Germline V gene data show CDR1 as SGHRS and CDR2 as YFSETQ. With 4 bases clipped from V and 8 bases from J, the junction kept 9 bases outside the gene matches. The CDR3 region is CASSGLNRGQGYTF. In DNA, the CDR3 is TGCGCCAGCAGCGGATTAAACAGGGGGCAAGGCTACACCTTC.

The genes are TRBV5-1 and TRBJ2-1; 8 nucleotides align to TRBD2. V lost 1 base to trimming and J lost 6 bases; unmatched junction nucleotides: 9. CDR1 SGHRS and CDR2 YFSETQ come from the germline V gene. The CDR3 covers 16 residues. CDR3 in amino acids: CASSLSGGAQSNEQFF. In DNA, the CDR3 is TGCGCCAGCAGCTTGTCCGGGGGGGCCCAATCCAATGAGCAGTTCTTC.

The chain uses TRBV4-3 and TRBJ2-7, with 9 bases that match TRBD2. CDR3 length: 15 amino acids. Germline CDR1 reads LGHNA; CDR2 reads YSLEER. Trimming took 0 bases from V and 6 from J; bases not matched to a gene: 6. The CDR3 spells CASSQEVGAGGEQYF. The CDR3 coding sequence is TGCGCCAGCAGCCAAGAAGTCGGAGCGGGGGGCGAGCAGTACTTC.

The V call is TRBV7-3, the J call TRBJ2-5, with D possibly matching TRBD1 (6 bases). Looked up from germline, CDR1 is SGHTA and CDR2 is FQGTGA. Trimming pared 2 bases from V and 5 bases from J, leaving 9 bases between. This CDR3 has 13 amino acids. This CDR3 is CASSLGTFETQYF. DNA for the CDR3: TGTGCCAGCAGCTTAGGGACATTTGAGACCCAGTACTTC. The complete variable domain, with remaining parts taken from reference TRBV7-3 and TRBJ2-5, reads GAGVSQTPSNKVTEKGKYVELRCDPISGHTALYWYRQSLGQGPEFLIYFQGTGAADDSGLPNDRFFAVRPEGSVSTLKIQRTERGDSAVYLCASSLGTFETQYFGPGTRLLVL.

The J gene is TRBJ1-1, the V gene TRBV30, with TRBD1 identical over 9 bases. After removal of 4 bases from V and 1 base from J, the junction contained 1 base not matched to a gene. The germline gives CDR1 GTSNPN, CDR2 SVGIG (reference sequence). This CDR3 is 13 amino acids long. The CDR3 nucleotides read TGTGCCTGGACGGGACAGGGGAACACTGAAGCTTTCTTT. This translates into CAWTGQGNTEAFF.

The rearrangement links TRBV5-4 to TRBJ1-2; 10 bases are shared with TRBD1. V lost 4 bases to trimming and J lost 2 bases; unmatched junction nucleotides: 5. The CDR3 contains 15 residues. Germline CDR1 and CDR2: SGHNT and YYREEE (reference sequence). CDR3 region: CASSPPGQGNYGYTF. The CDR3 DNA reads TGTGCCAGCAGCCCGCCGGGACAGGGGAACTATGGCTACACCTTC.

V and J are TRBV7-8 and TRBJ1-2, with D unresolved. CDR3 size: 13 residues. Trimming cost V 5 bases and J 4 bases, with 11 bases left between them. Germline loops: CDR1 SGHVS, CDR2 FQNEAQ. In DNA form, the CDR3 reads TGTGCCAGCAGCCCGCAAACAGCCTATGGCTACACCTTC. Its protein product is CASSPQTAYGYTF.

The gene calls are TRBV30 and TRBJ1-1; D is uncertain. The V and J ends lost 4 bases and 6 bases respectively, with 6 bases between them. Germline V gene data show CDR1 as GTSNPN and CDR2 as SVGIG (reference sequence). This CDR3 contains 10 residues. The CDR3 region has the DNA TGTGCCTGGATTAACTCTGAAGCTTTCTTT. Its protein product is CAWINSEAFF.

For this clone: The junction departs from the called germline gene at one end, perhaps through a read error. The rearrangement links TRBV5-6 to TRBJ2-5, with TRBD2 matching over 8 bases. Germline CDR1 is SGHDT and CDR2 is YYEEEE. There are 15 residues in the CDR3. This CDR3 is CASSSPVGRGEAQYF. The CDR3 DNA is TGTGCCAGCAGCTCACCCGTCGGGAGGGGAGAGGCCCAGTACTTC.

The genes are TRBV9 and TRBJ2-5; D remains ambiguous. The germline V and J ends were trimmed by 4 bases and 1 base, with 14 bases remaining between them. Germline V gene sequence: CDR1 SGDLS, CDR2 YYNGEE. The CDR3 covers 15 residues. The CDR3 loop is CASSPEERPQETQYF. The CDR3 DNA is TGTGCCAGCAGCCCAGAGGAACGCCCCCAAGAGACCCAGTACTTC.

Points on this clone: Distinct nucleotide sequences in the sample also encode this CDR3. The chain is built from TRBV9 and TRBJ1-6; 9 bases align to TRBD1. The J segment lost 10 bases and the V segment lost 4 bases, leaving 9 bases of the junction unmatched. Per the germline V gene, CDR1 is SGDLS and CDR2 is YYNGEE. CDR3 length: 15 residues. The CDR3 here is CASSKGQGVGSPLHF. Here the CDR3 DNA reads TGTGCCAGCAGCAAGGGACAGGGTGTAGGATCACCCCTCCACTTT. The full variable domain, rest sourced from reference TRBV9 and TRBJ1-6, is DSGVTQTPKHLITATGQRVTLRCSPRSGDLSVYWYQQSLDQGLQFLIQYYNGEERAKGNILERFSAQQFPDLHSELNLSSLELGDSALYFCASSKGQGVGSPLHFGNGTRLTVT.

The CDR3 DNA sequence: TGTGCCAGCAGGGGACACAACTACGAGCAGTACTTC. It translates to CASRGHNYEQYF. V usage is TRBV6-5 and J usage is TRBJ2-7; a possible D gene is TRBD1 (6 bases). The CDR3 is made up of 12 amino acids. Trimming removed 6 bases from V and 3 bases from J, with 9 bases in between. Germline lookup yields CDR1 MNHEY and CDR2 SVGAGI.

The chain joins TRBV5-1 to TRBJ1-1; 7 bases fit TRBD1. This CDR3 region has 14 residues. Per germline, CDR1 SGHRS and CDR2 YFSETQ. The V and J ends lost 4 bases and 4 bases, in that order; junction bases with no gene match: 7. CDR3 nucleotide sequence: TGCGCCAGCAGCCAAAGCCGGGACAGCACTGAAGCTTTCTTT. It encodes CASSQSRDSTEAFF.

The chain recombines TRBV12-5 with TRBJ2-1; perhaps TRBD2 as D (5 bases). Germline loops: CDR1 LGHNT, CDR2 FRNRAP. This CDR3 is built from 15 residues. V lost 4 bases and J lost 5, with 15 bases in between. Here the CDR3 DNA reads TGTGCTAGTGGTTCCGGGGTGACCTCTGACAATGAGCAGTTCTTC. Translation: CASGSGVTSDNEQFF.

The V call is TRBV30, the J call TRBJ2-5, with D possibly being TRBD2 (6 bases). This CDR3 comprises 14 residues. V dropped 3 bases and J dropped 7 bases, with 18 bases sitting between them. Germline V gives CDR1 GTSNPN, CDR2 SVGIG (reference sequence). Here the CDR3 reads CAWSISGTFGTQYF. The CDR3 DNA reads TGTGCCTGGAGCATTAGCGGAACCTTTGGGACCCAGTACTTC.

The CDR3 sequence: CASSSGGGNTEAFF. In DNA form, the CDR3 reads TGTGCCAGCAGCTCAGGGGGCGGGAACACTGAAGCTTTCTTT. The V and J genes are TRBV7-9 and TRBJ1-1; TRBD1 matches at 8 bases. The junction had 2 bases not matched to a gene; V was cut back by 4 bases and J by 1 base. Germline assignment: CDR1 SEHNR and CDR2 FQNEAQ (reference sequence). The CDR3 spans 14 residues.

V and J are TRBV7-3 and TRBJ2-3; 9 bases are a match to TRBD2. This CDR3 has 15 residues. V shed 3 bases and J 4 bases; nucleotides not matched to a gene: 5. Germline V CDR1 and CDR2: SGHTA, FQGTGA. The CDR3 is CASSFRGLAPDTQYF. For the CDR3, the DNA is TGTGCCAGCAGCTTTAGGGGACTAGCTCCAGATACGCAGTATTTT.

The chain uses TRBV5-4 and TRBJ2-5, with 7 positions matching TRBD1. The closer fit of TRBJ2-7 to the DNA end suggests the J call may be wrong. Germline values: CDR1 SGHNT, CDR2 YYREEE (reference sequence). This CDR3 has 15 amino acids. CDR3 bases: TGTGCCAGCAGCTACTCCGGGACAGTAACCTACGAGCAGTACTTC. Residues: CASSYSGTVTYEQYF.

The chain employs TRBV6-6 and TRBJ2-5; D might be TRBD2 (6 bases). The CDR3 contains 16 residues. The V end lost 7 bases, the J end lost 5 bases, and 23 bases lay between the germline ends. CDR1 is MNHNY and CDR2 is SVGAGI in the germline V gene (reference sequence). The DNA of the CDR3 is TGTGCCAGCACAATGGATACTCATGGGGCGGGGGAGACCCAGTACTTC. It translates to CASTMDTHGAGETQYF.

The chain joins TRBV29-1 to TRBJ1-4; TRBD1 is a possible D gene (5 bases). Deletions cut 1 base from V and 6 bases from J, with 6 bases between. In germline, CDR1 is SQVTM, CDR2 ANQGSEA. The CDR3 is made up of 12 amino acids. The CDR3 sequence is CSVEAGDEKLFF. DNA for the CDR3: TGCAGCGTTGAAGCGGGGGATGAAAAACTGTTTTTT.

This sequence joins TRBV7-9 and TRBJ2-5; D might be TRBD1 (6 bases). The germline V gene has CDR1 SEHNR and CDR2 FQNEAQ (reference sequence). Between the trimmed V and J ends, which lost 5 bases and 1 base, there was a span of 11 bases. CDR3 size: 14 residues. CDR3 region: CASSLTGPQETQYF. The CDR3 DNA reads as TGTGCCAGCAGCCTGACAGGACCCCAAGAGACCCAGTACTTC.

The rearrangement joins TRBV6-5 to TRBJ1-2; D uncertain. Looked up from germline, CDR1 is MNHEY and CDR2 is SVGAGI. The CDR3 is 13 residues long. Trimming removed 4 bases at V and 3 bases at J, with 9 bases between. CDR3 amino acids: CASSSRSDYGYTF. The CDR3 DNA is TGTGCCAGCAGTTCTAGAAGTGACTATGGCTACACCTTC.

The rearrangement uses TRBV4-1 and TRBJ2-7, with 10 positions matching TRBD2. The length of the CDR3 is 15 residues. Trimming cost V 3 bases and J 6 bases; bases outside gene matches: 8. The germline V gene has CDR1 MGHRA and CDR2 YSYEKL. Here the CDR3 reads CASSQSGTSVSEQYF. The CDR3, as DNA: TGCGCCAGCAGCCAGTCAGGGACTAGCGTAAGCGAGCAGTACTTC.

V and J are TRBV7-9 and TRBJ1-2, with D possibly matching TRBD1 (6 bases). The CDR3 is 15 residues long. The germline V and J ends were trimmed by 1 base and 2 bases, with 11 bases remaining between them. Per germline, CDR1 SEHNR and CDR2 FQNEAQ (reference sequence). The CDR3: CASSLGQGTNYGYTF. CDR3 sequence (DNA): TGTGCCAGCAGCTTAGGGCAGGGGACGAACTATGGCTACACCTTC.